This T cell receptor beta chain appears in the sequencing data of a study of technical replicates of blood from several donors. The CDR3 is 14 residues long. Germline V gives CDR1 KGHSH, CDR2 LQKENI. With 3 bases clipped from V and 4 bases from J, the junction kept 5 bases outside the gene matches. Generated by immunoSEQ multiplex PCR, the TCRdb table keeps only in-frame clones and is missing some. The sample consists of 50,000 to 60,000 clones, about 95% of them appearing once. V gene TRBV18 combines with J gene TRBJ1-2; TRBD1 aligns across 7 bases. This TCR was recovered from a human donor in good health. Some clones in this sample may be carry-over from other donors' samples. Material for sequencing was PBMCs. The CDR3: CASSPQGGAYGYTF. The DNA for the CDR3 is TGTGCCAGCTCACCCCAGGGGGGTGCCTATGGCTACACCTTC. Full variable domain (rest looked up from reference TRBV18 and TRBJ1-2): NAGVMQNPRHLVRRRGQEARLRCSPMKGHSHVYWYRQLPEEGLKFMVYLQKENIIDESGMPKERFSAEFPKEGPSILRIQQVVRGDSAAYFCASSPQGGAYGYTFGSGTRLTVV.